The text below deals with one TCR beta chain. Its recognized antigen is unknown. Base qualities are missing; no much larger clone stands one base away. These data are taken from a study of blood T cell repertoires in COVID-19 (dated by TCRdb to between 2020 and 2021). Study-level background: Samples from collaborators originated in the United States, Italy and Spain and spanned both the acute and convalescent phases of COVID-19. Subjects who had been exposed to COVID-19, were actively infected with it, or had recovered from it provided the deeply sampled blood TCRbeta repertoires that made up the dataset. The repertoires were made available in a free public database intended to serve as a resource for research on the immune response to SARS-CoV-2. Where available, HLA class I and class II types were obtained from metadata supplied by the sample provider rather than from assay-based typing. Samples came from the ongoing ImmuneRACE study (first 160 participants) plus 1,254 subjects from 6 global collaborators. The prospective study material was composed of cDNA or gDNA derived from T cells, B-cell-depleted T cells, or PBMCs. A de-identified subject ID, COVID-19 status, age in years and sex were almost always included in the sample metadata.

Broad study findings and their caveats: The quantity of clinical and demographic metadata differed by source and by participant and was supplied without curation.

In Seattle, one collaborating source enrolled patients while the infection was active and tracked those patients longitudinally over the course of disease. Whole blood was collected in K2EDTA tubes by collaborating institutions according to the institutions' own protocols. For TCRbeta analysis, collaborator samples were shipped as frozen whole blood, as isolated PBMCs, or as DNA extracted from either sample type. TCRbeta CDR3 regions were amplified from genomic DNA by means of the immunoSEQ Assay, a bias-controlled multiplex PCR. The authors' analysis ran thus. Within the assay, amplification of reference gene primers was used to estimate how many nucleated cells each sample contained. To quantify the absolute abundance of each unique TCRbeta CDR3 rearrangement, sequence reads were collapsed and filtered. For each sample, productive Simpson clonality was calculated by taking the square root of Simpson's diversity index across productive rearrangements. Not all clones reach the TCRdb copy of this immuneACCESS table, which keeps in-frame sequences only. Checked studies attribute under half of the gap to unresolved V genes and leave the rest unexplained. V, J and clone size were drawn from that table, and D and trimming were deduced from the DNA. The sample profile shows roughly 330,000 clones; 87% of them were found once. The ten largest clones add up to around 8.9% of the sample.

V loses 1 base, J loses 1 base, and the germline ends lie 6 bases apart. CDR1 and CDR2, looked up from the germline V gene (reference sequence), are SGHKS and YYEKEE. There are 14 amino acids in the CDR3, from cysteine to phenylalanine inclusive. Only the CDR3 region is kept as DNA, spanning 42 bases read in frame from base 1. Rearrangement joined TRBV5-5 to TRBJ1-5; the D gene cannot be named for sure. Sample: peripheral blood. This sequence was found in a man younger than 40 with COVID-19, enrolled during active disease. The CDR3 protein: CASSLLASNQPQHF. The DNA sequence is given as TGTGCCAGCAGCTTGTTGGCCAGCAATCAGCCCCAGCATTTT. Joined to the reference TRBV5-5 and TRBJ1-5 proteins, this CDR3 gives the full variable domain: DAGVTQSPTHLIKTRGQQVTLRCSPISGHKSVSWYQQVLGQGPQFIFQYYEKEERGRGNFPDRFSARQFPNYSSELNVNALLLGDSALYLCASSLLASNQPQHFGDGTRLSIL.